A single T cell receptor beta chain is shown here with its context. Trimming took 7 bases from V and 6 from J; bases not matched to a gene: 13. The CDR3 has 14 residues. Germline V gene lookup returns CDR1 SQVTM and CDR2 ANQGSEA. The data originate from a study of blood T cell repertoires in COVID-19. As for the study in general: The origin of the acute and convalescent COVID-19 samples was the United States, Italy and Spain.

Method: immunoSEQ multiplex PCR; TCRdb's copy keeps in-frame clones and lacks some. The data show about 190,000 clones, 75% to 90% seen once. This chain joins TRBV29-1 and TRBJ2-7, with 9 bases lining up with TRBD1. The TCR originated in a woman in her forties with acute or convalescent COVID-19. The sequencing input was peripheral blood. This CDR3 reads CSAASGTGPVEQYF. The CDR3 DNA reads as TGCAGCGCCGCGTCCGGGACAGGGCCAGTCGAGCAGTACTTC.